This is a list of T cell receptor beta chains from one sample in a study of shared clonotypes between healthy human individuals. Assay: immunoSEQ multiplex PCR; the TCRdb copy retains only in-frame clones and omits some. The sample has about 670,000 clones, approximately 75% seen once. The sequencing sample was made of memory CD4+ T cells sorted from blood. These receptor sequences come from a woman aged 25 to 39 in good health. Both conserved end residues are trimmed from each CDR3.

V gene,J gene,CDR3 protein
TRBV19,TRBJ1-5,ASSIKGTGRVGQPQH
TRBV5-1,TRBJ1-3,ASSGSNQGHGNTIY
TRBV5-1,TRBJ2-3,ASSLRWTGNPDTQY
TRBV2,TRBJ2-3,ASSVEGGKVWEPSTDTQY
TRBV19,TRBJ1-1,ASSIVMNTEAF
TRBV28,TRBJ2-1,ASSSTTREQF
TRBV5-1,TRBJ1-2,ASSLEVAGPRGYT
TRBV25-1,TRBJ2-4,ASTTSGANIQY
TRBV5-4,TRBJ2-3,ASSLGSTDTQY
TRBV7-2,TRBJ1-5,ASSPGGGQPQH
TRBV19,TRBJ2-4,ASSILQTKNIQY
TRBV23-1,TRBJ2-1,ASSQWEGREGIREQF
TRBV18,TRBJ1-2,ASSRASGTADGYT
TRBV6-1,TRBJ2-7,ASQTGPASPEQY
TRBV27,TRBJ2-3,ASSLGLNPSTDTQY
TRBV2,TRBJ2-3,ASSAPGTSGTDTQY
TRBV19,TRBJ2-7,ASRQGDRGLTEQY
TRBV4-1,TRBJ1-1,ASSQGIPLGLVAF
TRBV7-2,TRBJ2-7,ASSIQRDSYEQY
TRBV2,TRBJ2-2,ASSDQGNTGELF
TRBV18,TRBJ1-5,ASSWGGNQPQH
TRBV25-1,TRBJ2-1,ASSEGIAGGSNEQF
TRBV5-1,TRBJ1-2,ASRYQEAEAGGYT
TRBV6-4,TRBJ2-3,ANRKRFTDTQY
TRBV6-1,TRBJ2-6,AIRSAGANVLT
TRBV28,TRBJ2-1,ASRGGTTNEQF
TRBV6-1,TRBJ1-2,ASSESRGFYGYT
TRBV4-2,TRBJ1-1,ASSQEGQAPTEAF
TRBV6-6,TRBJ1-5,ASSYLGPQEPQH
TRBV6-1,TRBJ2-7,ASSSAGGSYEQY
TRBV7-2,TRBJ2-1,AIVRGGVRYEQF
TRBV9,TRBJ2-3,ASSPSGSSVEDTQY
TRBV7-3,TRBJ2-5,ASSPGTSGRGVETQY
TRBV10-1,TRBJ2-7,ASSDAGTGGEEQY
TRBV10-1,TRBJ2-1,ASSESPGTSSRDEQF
TRBV6-6,TRBJ2-2,ASSYSGTGELF
TRBV7-9,TRBJ2-1,ASSWSKSSYNEQF
TRBV19,TRBJ2-7,ASSRGRPPYEQY
TRBV5-1,TRBJ2-3,ASSVGQGATDTQY
TRBV7-9,TRBJ2-7,ASSPPVFGSDYEQY
TRBV7-9,TRBJ1-1,ASSPHDVLKRTNTEAF
TRBV7-9,TRBJ2-2,ASSLGQGSAPGELF
TRBV20-1,TRBJ2-7,SAKKTYEQY
TRBV6-1,TRBJ2-7,ASKETGEVYEQY
TRBV11-1,TRBJ1-5,ASSQGTQPQH
TRBV6-5,TRBJ1-3,ASSYTGKAGNTIY
TRBV28,TRBJ2-7,ASSSGLREQY
TRBV7-2,TRBJ1-1,ASSLGTGERAF
TRBV28,TRBJ1-5,ASSQRGGARNQPQH
TRBV18,TRBJ1-5,ASSGEQVNQPQH
TRBV18,TRBJ1-5,ASSIDRGTNQPQH
TRBV28,TRBJ1-2,ASTGDRYGYT
TRBV2,TRBJ2-3,ASSVRTYSDTQY
TRBV19,TRBJ1-1,ASAVGVNTEAF
TRBV1,TRBJ2-2,TSSQRELF
TRBV5-1,TRBJ2-1,ASSVDRVSYNEQF
TRBV7-6,TRBJ2-7,ASSAGTGFYEQY
TRBV7-9,TRBJ2-1,ASSSLAGASYNEQF
TRBV6-4,TRBJ1-5,ASRVHRVGCDQPQH